The 32 T cell receptor beta chains reported below all come from one sample, sequenced in a study of shared clonotypes between healthy human individuals. Using immunoSEQ multiplex PCR, the repertoire was profiled, and TCRdb retains in-frame clones only, with some absent. The repertoire has 500,000 to 650,000 clones, roughly 79% of them found once; the top ten carry around 13%. The sequenced sample was PBMCs. These receptors were obtained from a woman aged 40 to 50 in good health. Some clones in this sample may be carry-over from other donors' samples.

This clone has only a few counts. The J gene is TRBJ1-5, the V gene TRBV7-2, with unresolved D. The V end lost 2 bases, the J end lost 5 bases, and 7 bases lay between the germline ends. This CDR3 has 13 amino acids. In germline, CDR1 is SGHTA, CDR2 FQGNSA. CDR3 coding DNA: TGTGCCAGCAGCTTACTTGGCCATCAGCCCCAGCATTTT. Translating it yields CASSLLGHQPQHF.

V is TRBV28 and J is TRBJ2-1, with D possibly matching TRBD2 (6 bases). The ends were cut back, 8 bases at V and 2 bases at J, with 19 bases in the middle. Germline-derived CDR1 and CDR2 are MDHEN and SYDVKM. This CDR3 has 16 amino acids. The CDR3 sequence is CASSSSGASAYNEQFF. DNA for the CDR3: TGTGCCAGCTCCTCTTCGGGAGCTAGTGCCTACAATGAGCAGTTCTTC.

J is TRBJ1-1 and V is TRBV6-5; TRBD1 agrees at 8 bases. Trimming at V came to 6 bases and at J to 4 bases, leaving 10 bases not matched to a gene. CDR3 length: 15 amino acids. From germline, CDR1 is MNHEY and CDR2 SVGAGI. CDR3 region: CASRPDREGGTEAFF. In DNA form, the CDR3 reads TGTGCCAGCAGACCGGACAGGGAAGGTGGCACTGAAGCTTTCTTT.

The chain has TRBV30 and TRBJ2-5, with 7 bases fitting TRBD1. The J call may be incorrect, as the DNA end agrees better with TRBJ2-7. The CDR3 loop spans 13 amino acids. Germline V gene sequence: CDR1 GTSNPN, CDR2 SVGIG (reference sequence). DNA of the CDR3: TGTGCCTGGAGCCGGGACAGCCCGACCGAGCAGTACTTC. Its protein is CAWSRDSPTEQYF.

This chain joins TRBV9 and TRBJ2-2; 8 positions match TRBD1. J lost 4 bases, V lost 3 bases, and 5 bases had no gene match. The V gene's germline CDR1 is SGDLS and CDR2 YYNGEE. The CDR3 length is 15 residues. The CDR3 region has the DNA TGTGCCAGCAGCGCCAGGGGGCTGGCCACCGGGGAGCTGTTTTTT. Amino acid sequence: CASSARGLATGELFF.

Concerning this clone: A single base is all that separates this from a far larger clone, so a read error is likely. The chain employs TRBV11-1 and TRBJ2-3; TRBD1 is a possible D gene (5 bases). From germline, CDR1 is SGHAT and CDR2 FQDESV (reference sequence). The CDR3 is 16 residues long. CDR3: CASSQRARADTDTQCF. The CDR3 bases are TGTGCCAGCAGCCAAAGGGCCAGGGCAGACACAGATACGCAGTGTTTT.

The chain links TRBV18 to TRBJ1-2; D unresolved. The CDR3 has 14 residues. Trimming removed 0 bases from V and 3 bases from J, with 8 bases in between. In germline, CDR1 is KGHSH, CDR2 LQKENI. The CDR3 DNA reads TGTGCCAGCTCACCACCACTGGCAGACTATGGCTACACCTTC. This encodes CASSPPLADYGYTF.

This chain joins TRBV19 and TRBJ2-2, with 10 bases identical to TRBD1. Germline V CDR1 and CDR2: LNHDA, SQIVND (reference sequence). The V and J ends lost 4 bases and 5 bases, in that order; junction bases with no gene match: 1. The CDR3 contains 14 residues. CDR3 amino acids: CASSKGQGTGELFF. CDR3 nucleotide sequence: TGTGCCAGTAGTAAGGGACAGGGGACCGGGGAGCTGTTTTTT.

This clone was recorded only once. V and J are TRBV11-3 and TRBJ2-1, with 11 nucleotides matching TRBD2. The CDR3 sequence is 15 residues long. V gave up 5 bases and J gave up 3 bases; unmatched junction bases: 3. In germline, CDR1 is SGHNT, CDR2 YENEEA. CDR3 region: CASSNSGRVYNEQFF. The CDR3 bases are TGTGCCAGCAGCAATAGCGGGAGGGTCTACAATGAGCAGTTCTTC.

This chain joins TRBV18 and TRBJ1-5; 10 positions agree with TRBD1. The J segment lost 6 bases and the V segment lost 3 bases, leaving 5 bases of the junction unmatched. Per germline, CDR1 KGHSH and CDR2 LQKENI. This CDR3 has 15 amino acids. The CDR3 spells CASSPGQGHGQPQHF. The CDR3 DNA reads TGTGCCAGCTCACCGGGACAGGGGCACGGTCAGCCCCAGCATTTT.

V gene TRBV7-9 combines with J gene TRBJ2-1, with 12 bases fitting TRBD2. J lost 7 bases, V lost 5 bases, and 6 bases had no gene match. This CDR3 region has 15 residues. Germline V gives CDR1 SEHNR, CDR2 FQNEAQ (reference sequence). Written as DNA, the CDR3 is TGTGCCAGCAGCGAGGGACTAGCGGGCAGAAATGAGCAGTTCTTC. Protein: CASSEGLAGRNEQFF.

V gene TRBV19 combines with J gene TRBJ2-1; D uncertain. V lost 1 base and J 10 bases, leaving 5 bases between the germline ends. The V gene's germline CDR1 is LNHDA and CDR2 SQIVND (reference sequence). The CDR3 extends over 11 amino acids. The CDR3 is CASSIGAEQFF. The CDR3 coding sequence is TGTGCCAGTAGTATAGGAGCGGAGCAGTTCTTC.

This clone was seen repeatedly, ten times or more. Other nucleotide sequences from this sample produce the same CDR3. The V gene is TRBV11-2, the J gene TRBJ2-7; 8 nucleotides match TRBD2. The V segment lost 2 bases and the J segment 3 bases; nucleotides outside the gene matches: 6. The CDR3 has 15 residues. Germline V gives CDR1 SGHAT, CDR2 FQNNGV. In DNA, the CDR3 is TGTGCCAGCAGCTTATTCCCGACTAGCGACTACGAGCAGTACTTC. It is translated as CASSLFPTSDYEQYF.

V gene TRBV29-1 combines with J gene TRBJ2-2, with D uncertain. Germline-derived CDR1 and CDR2 are SQVTM and ANQGSEA. V lost 7 bases to trimming and J lost 5 bases, with 8 bases between them. CDR3 length equals 11 residues. CDR3 protein: CSAYATGELFF. CDR3 coding DNA: TGCAGCGCCTATGCAACCGGGGAGCTGTTTTTT.

The chain couples TRBV29-1 to TRBJ1-2, with unresolved D. The CDR3 runs 11 residues. Germline V gives CDR1 SQVTM, CDR2 ANQGSEA. This chain's CDR3 is CGEYSNYGYTF. The CDR3 DNA reads as TGCGGCGAGTACTCAAACTATGGCTACACCTTC.

The chain employs TRBV5-6 and TRBJ2-7; D unclear. V lost 0 bases and J 3 bases, leaving 13 bases between the germline ends. Germline V gene sequence: CDR1 SGHDT, CDR2 YYEEEE. This CDR3 is 15 amino acids long. Here the CDR3 DNA reads TGTGCCAGCAGCTTGGGCGCCCGAAGCCACTACGAGCAGTACTTC. Its translation: CASSLGARSHYEQYF.

The genes are TRBV25-1 and TRBJ1-1, with unresolved D. The CDR3 loop spans 14 amino acids. Germline-derived CDR1 and CDR2 are MGHDK and SYGVNS. The V end lost 6 bases, the J end lost 2 bases, and 13 bases lay between the germline ends. CDR3: CASRPYAVNTEAFF. The CDR3 DNA sequence: TGTGCCAGCAGACCCTATGCGGTTAACACTGAAGCTTTCTTT.

To note about this clone: Compared with germline, one end of the junction differs, possibly owing to a read error. The rearrangement uses TRBV25-1 and TRBJ1-4, with D uncertain. CDR3 length: 12 amino acids. Germline-derived CDR1 and CDR2 are MGHDK and SYGVNS. DNA of the CDR3: TGTGCCAGCAGTGGGTTAAATGGAAAACTGTTTTTT. Residues: CASSGLNGKLFF.

The CDR3 sequence: CASSLQGAQGYGYTF. CDR3 sequence (DNA): TGCGCCAGCAGCTTACAGGGGGCGCAAGGGTATGGCTACACCTTC. V gene TRBV5-1 combines with J gene TRBJ1-2; 9 bases align to TRBD1. The germline V gene encodes CDR1 SGHRS and CDR2 YFSETQ. Trimming removed 2 bases from V and 5 bases from J; junction bases left unmatched: 7. The CDR3 has 15 amino acids.

The J gene is TRBJ2-6, the V gene TRBV11-2; D is perhaps TRBD1 (5 bases). From germline, CDR1 is SGHAT and CDR2 FQNNGV. V lost 0 bases, J lost 3 bases, and 9 bases lay in between. The CDR3 extends over 16 amino acids. In nucleotides, the CDR3 is TGTGCCAGCAGCTTAGACAGGGTAGTTGGGGCCAACGTCCTGACTTTC. Its protein is CASSLDRVVGANVLTF.

V gene TRBV4-2 combines with J gene TRBJ2-1, with D unresolved. This CDR3 has 14 amino acids. Germline assignment: CDR1 LGHNA and CDR2 YNFKEQ. Trimming took 2 bases from V and 2 from J, leaving 7 bases between them. CDR3 region: CASSQSDTYNEQFF. DNA of the CDR3: TGTGCCAGCAGCCAATCAGACACCTACAATGAGCAGTTCTTC.

In regard to this clone: A much larger clone is a single base away; this may be a read error. CDR3 sequence reads: CASSLGDTGELFF. The CDR3 DNA sequence: TGTGCCAGCAGCTTGGGGGACACCGGGGAGCTGTTTTTT. The chain has TRBV7-9 and TRBJ2-2; tentatively, D is TRBD1 or TRBD2 (5 bases each). Deletions cut 3 bases from V and 3 bases from J, with 5 bases between. CDR3 length: 13 amino acids. Germline V CDR1 and CDR2: SEHNR, FQNEAQ (reference sequence).

The chain couples TRBV29-1 to TRBJ2-7; 8 nucleotides align to TRBD2. The CDR3 covers 13 residues. Trimming removed 4 bases from V and 3 bases from J; junction bases left unmatched: 5. Germline CDR1 is SQVTM and CDR2 is ANQGSEA. DNA of the CDR3: TGCAGCGTTGGCGGACTAGCCGGCTACGAGCAGTACTTC. The encoded protein is CSVGGLAGYEQYF.

The chain carries TRBV2 and TRBJ2-7; no definite D call. This CDR3 comprises 13 residues. Looked up from germline, CDR1 is SNHLY and CDR2 is FYNNEI. Trimming removed 5 bases from V and 3 bases from J, with 11 bases in between. CDR3 amino acids: CASSKGPNYEQYF. The CDR3 DNA sequence: TGTGCCAGCAGTAAAGGACCGAACTACGAGCAGTACTTC. Filled out from reference TRBV2 and TRBJ2-7, the complete variable domain reads EPEVTQTPSHQVTQMGQEVILRCVPISNHLYFYWYRQILGQKVEFLVSFYNNEISEKSEIFDDQFSVERPDGSNFTLKIRSTKLEDSAMYFCASSKGPNYEQYFGPGTRLTVT.

This chain uses TRBV18 with TRBJ1-2; D gene unclear. CDR1 is KGHSH, CDR2 LQKENI, per germline. This CDR3 contains 13 residues. The V gene lost 5 bases and the J gene lost 6 bases, with 13 bases spanning the gap. The CDR3 loop reads CASSVTGDDGYTF. Here the CDR3 DNA reads TGTGCCAGCTCAGTGACGGGAGACGATGGCTACACCTTC. The full variable domain, with the rest looked up from reference TRBV18 and TRBJ1-2, is NAGVMQNPRHLVRRRGQEARLRCSPMKGHSHVYWYRQLPEEGLKFMVYLQKENIIDESGMPKERFSAEFPKEGPSILRIQQVVRGDSAAYFCASSVTGDDGYTFGSGTRLTVV.

Regarding this clone: A much larger clone lies one base from this, so it may be a read error. The chain uses TRBV11-2 and TRBJ2-1, with D maybe TRBD2 (5 bases). Germline CDR1 is SGHAT and CDR2 is FQNNGV. This CDR3 is 14 amino acids long. The germline V and J ends were trimmed by 0 bases and 10 bases, with 13 bases remaining between them. In DNA, the CDR3 is TGTGCCAGCAGCTTAGATCGGTCTGGGGAGGAGCAGTTCTTC. This translates into CASSLDRSGEEQFF.

This chain connects TRBV5-1 to TRBJ1-2, with no clear D. This CDR3 comprises 16 residues. CDR1 is SGHRS, CDR2 YFSETQ, per germline. V was clipped by 5 bases and J by 0 bases, with 17 bases between them. CDR3 in amino acids: CASREAFRQANYGYTF. In nucleotides, the CDR3 is TGCGCCAGCAGGGAGGCCTTCCGACAAGCTAACTATGGCTACACCTTC.

The chain recombines TRBV11-3 with TRBJ2-3; 15 bases are a match to TRBD2. Germline trimming cut 6 bases from V and 4 bases from J; bases unmatched to any gene: 5. Germline loops: CDR1 SGHNT, CDR2 YENEEA. The CDR3 has 16 amino acids. CDR3 in amino acids: CASSPGTSGRSDTQYF. DNA for the CDR3: TGTGCCAGCAGTCCCGGGACTAGCGGGAGGTCAGATACGCAGTATTTT.

This clone was seen a handful of times. The chain combines TRBV27 with TRBJ1-2; D not certain. The CDR3 covers 13 residues. V dropped 2 bases and J dropped 4 bases, with 8 bases sitting between them. Looked up from germline, CDR1 is MNHEY and CDR2 is SMNVEV (reference sequence). The CDR3 coding sequence is TGTGCCAGCAGTTTAGGACGGACCTATGGCTACACCTTC. Protein: CASSLGRTYGYTF.

The J gene is TRBJ1-1, the V gene TRBV19; tentatively, D is TRBD1 (5 bases). Germline V lookup: CDR1 LNHDA, CDR2 SQIVND (reference sequence). CDR3 length: 13 residues. V was cut by 9 bases and J by 5 bases, with 16 bases left in between. The CDR3: CASVGQFVTEAFF. The CDR3 nucleotides are TGTGCCAGCGTGGGGCAATTCGTGACTGAAGCTTTCTTT. The complete variable domain, with remaining parts taken from reference TRBV19 and TRBJ1-1, reads DGGITQSPKYLFRKEGQNVTLSCEQNLNHDAMYWYRQDPGQGLRLIYYSQIVNDFQKGDIAEGYSVSREKKESFPLTVTSAQKNPTAFYLCASVGQFVTEAFFGQGTRLTVV.

To note about this clone: A far larger clone is a single base away, which makes a read error likely. The chain links TRBV5-1 to TRBJ2-7; TRBD2 matches 13 bases. CDR1 is SGHRS and CDR2 is YFSETQ in the germline V gene. This CDR3 has 20 residues. Germline trimming cut 0 bases from V and 2 bases from J; bases unmatched to any gene: 14. The CDR3 sequence is CASSLDWGLAGLTHTYEQYF. Here the CDR3 DNA reads TGCGCCAGCAGCTTGGACTGGGGACTAGCGGGACTCACCCACACCTACGAGCAGTACTTC.

The genes are TRBV4-3 and TRBJ2-3; D gene ambiguous. In germline, CDR1 is LGHNA, CDR2 YSLEER. The CDR3 consists of 18 residues. V lost 0 bases, J lost 3 bases, and 19 bases lay in between. CDR3 sequence reads: CASSQDQGGSLWTDTQYF. Written as DNA, the CDR3 is TGCGCCAGCAGCCAAGATCAAGGCGGCAGTTTGTGGACAGATACGCAGTATTTT.